This entry lists 3 T cell receptor beta chains sequenced from one sample in a study of blood T cell repertoires in COVID-19. TCRdb's copy holds only in-frame clones and misses some; the assay was immunoSEQ multiplex PCR. The data show 200,000 to 250,000 clones, roughly four fifths seen once. Sequenced sample: peripheral blood. The receptors here all came from a woman aged 60 to 75 with acute or convalescent COVID-19.

The J gene is TRBJ2-2, the V gene TRBV7-9; 11 nucleotides agree with TRBD1. CDR3 length: 16 residues. V trimming: 3 bases; J trimming: 6 bases; junction bases outside the gene matches: 6. Germline V lookup: CDR1 SEHNR, CDR2 FQNEAQ (reference sequence). This CDR3 reads CASSFAPGQGAGELFF. CDR3 nucleotide sequence: TGTGCCAGCAGCTTTGCTCCGGGACAGGGGGCCGGGGAGCTGTTTTTT.

The chain is built from TRBV18 and TRBJ1-5, with 8 bases fitting TRBD1. The V gene's germline CDR1 is KGHSH and CDR2 LQKENI. V lost 3 bases to trimming and J lost 6 bases; unmatched junction nucleotides: 7. The CDR3 has 15 residues. The CDR3 bases are TGTGCCAGCTCACCGGGGCAGGGGGCAATTCAGCCCCAGCATTTT. Translated: CASSPGQGAIQPQHF.

The chain uses TRBV9 and TRBJ1-6; D remains unclear. Germline V gives CDR1 SGDLS, CDR2 YYNGEE. V lost 0 bases and J 7 bases, leaving 5 bases between the germline ends. The CDR3 has 13 amino acids. In DNA form, the CDR3 reads TGTGCCAGCAGCGTAGGGGAGAATTCACCCCTCCACTTT. Amino acids: CASSVGENSPLHF.